The sequence of this T cell receptor (beta chain) was determined in a study of blood T cell repertoires in COVID-19. Study in general: T cells, B-cell-depleted T cells, or PBMCs supplied cDNA or gDNA.

The V gene lost 7 bases and the J gene lost 4 bases, with 19 bases spanning the gap. The CDR3 loop spans 15 amino acids. The germline V gene encodes CDR1 SGHTA and CDR2 FQGNSA. Profiling relied on immunoSEQ multiplex PCR, and the TCRdb table lists in-frame clones only, not all of them. The sample contains 110,000 or so clones, around 85% of which appear only once. This receptor was obtained from a human donor in a cohort sampled during active COVID-19. The chain recombines TRBV7-2 with TRBJ1-2; a possible D gene is TRBD1 (5 bases). The sequenced material came from peripheral blood. CDR3 protein: CASITRKSQGYGYTF. CDR3 sequence (DNA): TGTGCCAGCATTACGAGGAAGAGTCAGGGCTATGGCTACACCTTC.